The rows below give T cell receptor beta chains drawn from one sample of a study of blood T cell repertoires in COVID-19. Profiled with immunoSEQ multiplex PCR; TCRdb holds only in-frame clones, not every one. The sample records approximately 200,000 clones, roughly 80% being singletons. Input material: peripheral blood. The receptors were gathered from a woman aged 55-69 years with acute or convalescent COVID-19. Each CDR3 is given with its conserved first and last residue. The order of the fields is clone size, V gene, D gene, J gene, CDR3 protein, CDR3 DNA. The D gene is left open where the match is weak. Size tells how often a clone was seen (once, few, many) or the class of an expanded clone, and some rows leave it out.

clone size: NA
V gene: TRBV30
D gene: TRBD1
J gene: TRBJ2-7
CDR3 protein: CAWSVLGGQGPYEQYF
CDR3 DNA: TGTGCCTGGAGTGTACTCGGCGGACAGGGGCCCTACGAGCAGTACTTC

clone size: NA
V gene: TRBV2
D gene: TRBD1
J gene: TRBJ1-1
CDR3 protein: CASRDRGNTEAFF
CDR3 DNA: TGTGCCAGCAGGGACAGGGGGAACACTGAAGCTTTCTTT

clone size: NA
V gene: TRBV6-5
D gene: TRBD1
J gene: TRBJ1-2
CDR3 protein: CASDLKQGTGYTF
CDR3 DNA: TGTGCCAGCGACCTAAAACAGGGGACTGGCTACACCTTC

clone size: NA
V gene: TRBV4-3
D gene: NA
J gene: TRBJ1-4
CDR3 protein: CASSPGTLSMEKLFF
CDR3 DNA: TGCGCCAGCAGCCCCGGGACACTCTCTATGGAAAAACTGTTTTTT

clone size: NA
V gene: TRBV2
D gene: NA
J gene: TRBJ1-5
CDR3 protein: CASTGGVNQPQHF
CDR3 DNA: TGTGCCAGCACCGGGGGGGTCAATCAGCCCCAGCATTTT

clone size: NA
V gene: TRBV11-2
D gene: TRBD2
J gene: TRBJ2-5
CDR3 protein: CASRSTTLGGGQETQYF
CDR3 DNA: TGTGCCAGCAGATCAACAACCCTCGGCGGGGGGCAAGAGACCCAGTACTTC

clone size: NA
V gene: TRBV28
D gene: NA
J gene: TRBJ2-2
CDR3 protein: CASSLAGALQNTGELFF
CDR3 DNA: TGTGCCAGCAGTTTGGCGGGGGCACTACAGAACACCGGGGAGCTGTTTTTT

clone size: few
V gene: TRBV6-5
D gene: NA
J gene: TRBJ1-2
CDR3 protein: CASSYSMGRPNYGYTF
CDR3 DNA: TGTGCCAGCAGTTACTCGATGGGGAGACCTAACTATGGCTACACCTTC

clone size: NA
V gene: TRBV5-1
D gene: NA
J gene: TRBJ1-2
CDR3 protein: CASSSQGPTYGYTF
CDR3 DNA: TGCGCCAGCAGCTCACAGGGACCCACCTATGGCTACACCTTC

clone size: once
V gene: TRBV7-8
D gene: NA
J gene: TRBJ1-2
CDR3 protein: CASSLYSGQFYGYTF
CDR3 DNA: TGTGCCAGCAGCTTATATTCCGGACAGTTTTATGGCTACACCTTC

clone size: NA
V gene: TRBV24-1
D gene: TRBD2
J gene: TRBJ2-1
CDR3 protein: CATSDPTSGGRGEQFF
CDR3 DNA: TGTGCCACCAGTGACCCCACTAGCGGGGGCCGGGGTGAGCAGTTCTTC

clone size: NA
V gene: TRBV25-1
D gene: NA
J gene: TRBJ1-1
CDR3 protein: CASSEDLRTEAFF
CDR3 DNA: TGTGCCAGCAGTGAGGACTTGAGGACTGAAGCTTTCTTT

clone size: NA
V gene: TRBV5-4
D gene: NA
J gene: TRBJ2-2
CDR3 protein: CASSRKQENTGELFF
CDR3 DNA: TGTGCCAGCAGCCGTAAACAGGAAAACACCGGGGAGCTGTTTTTT

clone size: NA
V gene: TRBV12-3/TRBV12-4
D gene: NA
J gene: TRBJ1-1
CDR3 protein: CASSLGGGAEAFF
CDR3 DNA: TGTGCCAGCAGTTTGGGAGGGGGGGCTGAAGCTTTCTTT

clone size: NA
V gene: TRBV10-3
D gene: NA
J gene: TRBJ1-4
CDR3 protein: CAISESLATNEKLFF
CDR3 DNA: TGTGCCATCAGTGAGTCACTGGCAACTAATGAAAAACTGTTTTTT

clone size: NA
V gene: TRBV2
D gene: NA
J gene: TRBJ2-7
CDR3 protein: CASSADRGSYEQYF
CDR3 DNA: TGTGCCAGCAGTGCGGACAGAGGGTCCTACGAGCAGTACTTC

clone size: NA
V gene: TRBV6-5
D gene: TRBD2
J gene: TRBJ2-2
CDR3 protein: CASRETSGGHGELFF
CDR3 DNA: TGTGCCAGCAGGGAGACTAGCGGGGGGCACGGGGAGCTGTTTTTT

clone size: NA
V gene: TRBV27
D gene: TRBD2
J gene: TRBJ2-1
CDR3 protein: CASSFGTSAYNEQFF
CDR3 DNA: TGTGCCAGCAGTTTCGGGACTAGCGCCTACAATGAGCAGTTCTTC

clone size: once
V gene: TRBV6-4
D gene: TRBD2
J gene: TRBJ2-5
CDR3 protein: CASSAAVLAVKETQYF
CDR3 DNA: TGTGCCAGCAGTGCCGCGGTACTAGCGGTGAAAGAGACCCAGTACTTC

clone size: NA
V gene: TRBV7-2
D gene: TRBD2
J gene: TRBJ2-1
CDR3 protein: CASSPRLMGGMVQFF
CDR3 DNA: TGTGCCAGCAGCCCCCGTCTCATGGGGGGGATGGTGCAGTTCTTC

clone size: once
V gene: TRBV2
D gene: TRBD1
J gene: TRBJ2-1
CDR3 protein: CASDRDAPLAYNEQFF
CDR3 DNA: TGTGCCAGCGACAGGGATGCTCCTCTGGCCTACAATGAGCAGTTCTTC

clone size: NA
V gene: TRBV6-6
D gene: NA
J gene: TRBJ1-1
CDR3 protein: CASRKGELGIEAFF
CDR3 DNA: TGTGCCAGCAGAAAAGGGGAATTGGGGATTGAAGCTTTCTTT

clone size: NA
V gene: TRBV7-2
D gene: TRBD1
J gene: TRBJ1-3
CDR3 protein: CASSLGQAFSGNTIYF
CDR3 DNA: TGTGCCAGCAGTTTAGGACAGGCTTTCTCTGGAAACACCATATATTTT

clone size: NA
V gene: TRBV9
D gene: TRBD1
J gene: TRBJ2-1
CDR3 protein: CASSVGGPPGDRDYNEQFF
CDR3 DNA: TGTGCCAGCAGCGTAGGAGGGCCCCCGGGGGACAGGGACTACAATGAGCAGTTCTTC

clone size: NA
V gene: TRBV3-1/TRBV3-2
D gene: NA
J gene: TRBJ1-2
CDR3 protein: CASSPLTRTNYGYTF
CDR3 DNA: TGTGCCAGCAGCCCTCTTACAAGGACAAACTATGGCTACACCTTC

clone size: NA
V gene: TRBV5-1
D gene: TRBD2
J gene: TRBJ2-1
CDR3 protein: CASSSTRTSGGSEQFF
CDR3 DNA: TGCGCCAGCAGCTCTACCCGGACTAGCGGGGGATCTGAGCAGTTCTTC

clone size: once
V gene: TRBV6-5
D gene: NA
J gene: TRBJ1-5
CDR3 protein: CASSYSSGQPQHF
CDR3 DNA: TGTGCCAGCAGTTACTCCTCGGGTCAGCCCCAGCATTTT

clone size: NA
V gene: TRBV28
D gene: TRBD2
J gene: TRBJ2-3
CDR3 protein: CASNQSPWGGVTDTQYF
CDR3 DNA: TGTGCCAGCAATCAAAGCCCCTGGGGAGGGGTTACAGATACGCAGTATTTT

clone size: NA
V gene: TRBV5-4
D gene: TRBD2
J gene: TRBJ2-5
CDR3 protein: CASSPSLSGGISIQETQYF
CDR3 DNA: TGTGCCAGCAGCCCGTCCCTAAGCGGGGGGATATCAATCCAAGAGACCCAGTACTTC

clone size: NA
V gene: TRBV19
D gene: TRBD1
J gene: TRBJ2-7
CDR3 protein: CASSNTGAEQYF
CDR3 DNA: TGTGCCAGTAGCAATACAGGGGCCGAGCAGTACTTC

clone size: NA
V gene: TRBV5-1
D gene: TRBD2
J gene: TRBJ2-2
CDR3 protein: CASEGGVGTGELFF
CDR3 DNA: TGCGCCAGCGAGGGAGGGGTAGGCACCGGGGAGCTGTTTTTT

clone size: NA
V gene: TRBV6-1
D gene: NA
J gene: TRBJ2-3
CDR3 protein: CASSEALRGSTDTQYF
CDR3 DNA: TGTGCCAGCAGTGAAGCGTTACGGGGGAGCACAGATACGCAGTATTTT

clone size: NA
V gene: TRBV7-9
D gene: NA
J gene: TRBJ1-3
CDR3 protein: CASSLIGSSGNTIYF
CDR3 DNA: TGTGCCAGCAGCTTAATTGGGAGCTCTGGAAACACCATATATTTT

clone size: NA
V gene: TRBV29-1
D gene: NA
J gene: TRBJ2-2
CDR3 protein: CSVLSVGGSTGELFF
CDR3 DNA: TGCAGCGTATTATCCGTCGGGGGTTCCACCGGGGAGCTGTTTTTT

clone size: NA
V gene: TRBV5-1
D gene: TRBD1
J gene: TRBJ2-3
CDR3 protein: CASSLAGGYSTDTQYF
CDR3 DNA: TGCGCCAGCAGCTTGGCAGGGGGCTACAGCACAGATACGCAGTATTTT

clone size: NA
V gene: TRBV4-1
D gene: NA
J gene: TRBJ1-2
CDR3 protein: CASSQVGSYYGYTF
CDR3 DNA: TGCGCCAGCAGCCAAGTTGGGAGTTACTATGGCTACACCTTC

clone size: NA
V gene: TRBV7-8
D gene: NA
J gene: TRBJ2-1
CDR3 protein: CASSSSGFYNEQFF
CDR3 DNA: TGTGCCAGCAGCTCAAGCGGTTTCTACAATGAGCAGTTCTTC

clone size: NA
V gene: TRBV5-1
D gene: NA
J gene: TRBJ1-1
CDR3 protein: CASKRETEAFF
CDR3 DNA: TGCGCCAGCAAAAGGGAGACAGAAGCTTTCTTT

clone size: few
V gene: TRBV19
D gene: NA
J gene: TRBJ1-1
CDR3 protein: CASRVAGTSNTEAFF
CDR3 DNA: TGTGCCAGTAGAGTGGCGGGGACGTCGAACACTGAAGCTTTCTTT

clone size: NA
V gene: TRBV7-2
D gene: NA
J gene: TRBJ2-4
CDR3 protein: CASSFAGSLDIQYF
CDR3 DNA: TGTGCCAGCAGCTTCGCGGGTTCCTTAGACATTCAGTACTTC